What follows are 18 T cell receptor beta chains derived from one specimen sequenced in a study of shared clonotypes between healthy human individuals. The protocol was immunoSEQ multiplex PCR, while the TCRdb copy is restricted to in-frame clones and leaves out a portion. The sample shows roughly 2.2 million clones, roughly 90% of them seen only once. Material: naive CD4+ T cells from PBMCs. Subset described: CD45RA+ positively selected. The receptor source for this set is a man in his late teens or twenties in good health. Some clones in this sample may be carry-over from other donors' samples.

In regard to this clone: Other DNA sequences in the sample encode the same CDR3. The V call is TRBV18, the J call TRBJ2-5; D is tentatively TRBD1 or TRBD2 (5 bases each). The CDR3 contains 13 residues. The V end lost 5 bases, the J end lost 1 base, and 8 bases lay between the germline ends. Germline-derived CDR1 and CDR2 are KGHSH and LQKENI. The CDR3 region is CASSSGLQETQYF. CDR3 bases: TGTGCCAGCTCATCGGGGCTCCAAGAGACCCAGTACTTC.

The CDR3 protein is CASSYLGQGPEAFF. The DNA of the CDR3 is TGTGCCAGCAGTTATCTCGGACAGGGCCCTGAAGCTTTCTTT. The chain uses TRBV6-6 and TRBJ1-1; the match to TRBD1 covers 8 bases. J lost 6 bases, V lost 3 bases, and 6 bases had no gene match. CDR3 length equals 14 residues. The germline gives CDR1 MNHNY, CDR2 SVGAGI (reference sequence).

The V gene is TRBV28, the J gene TRBJ1-2, with D maybe TRBD1 (5 bases). CDR1 and CDR2 (germline): MDHEN, SYDVKM. Trimming removed 5 bases at V and 8 bases at J, with 9 bases between. The CDR3 length is 11 residues. CDR3 nucleotides: TGTGCCAGCAGTCAGGGTTTGGGCTACACCTTC. It encodes CASSQGLGYTF.

For this clone: Other DNA sequences within the sample encode an identical CDR3. The rearrangement uses TRBV11-2 and TRBJ2-7, with D possibly being TRBD2 (6 bases). This CDR3 region has 13 residues. Germline V gene data show CDR1 as SGHAT and CDR2 as FQNNGV. V lost 1 base and J 6 bases, leaving 10 bases between the germline ends. The CDR3 is CASSLAGAGEQYF. The CDR3 DNA sequence: TGTGCCAGCAGCTTAGCGGGAGCAGGCGAGCAGTACTTC. Full variable domain (remainder filled in from reference TRBV11-2 and TRBJ2-7): EAGVAQSPRYKIIEKRQSVAFWCNPISGHATLYWYQQILGQGPKLLIQFQNNGVVDDSQLPKDRFSAERLKGVDSTLKIQPAKLEDSAVYLCASSLAGAGEQYFGPGTRLTVT.

The table lists this clone with a count of one. Distinct nucleotide sequences in the sample also encode this CDR3. The V call is TRBV5-6, the J call TRBJ1-1; no firm D call. CDR3 length equals 13 residues. Trimming stripped 0 bases from V and 1 base from J, with 4 bases between. Germline V gene data show CDR1 as SGHDT and CDR2 as YYEEEE. The CDR3 nucleotides read TGTGCCAGCAGCTTGGAGCGGAACACTGAAGCTTTCTTT. As protein: CASSLERNTEAFF.

The chain employs TRBV7-9 and TRBJ2-1; weak D call: TRBD2 (5 bases). This CDR3 has 15 amino acids. CDR1 SEHNR and CDR2 FQNEAQ come from the germline V gene (reference sequence). V was cut by 4 bases and J by 3 bases, with 13 bases left in between. The CDR3 sequence is CASSSTRRGYNEQFF. CDR3 DNA: TGTGCCAGCAGCTCGACCCGTCGGGGCTACAATGAGCAGTTCTTC.

J is TRBJ2-2 and V is TRBV6-5; 8 bases align to TRBD1. The germline V gene has CDR1 MNHEY and CDR2 SVGAGI. This CDR3 has 15 residues. J gave up 6 bases and V 2 bases, and 5 bases lay outside the gene matches. CDR3 region: CASSYPATGAGELFF. The CDR3 DNA follows: TGTGCCAGCAGTTACCCCGCGACAGGGGCCGGGGAGCTGTTTTTT.

The chain joins TRBV5-4 to TRBJ2-1, with D possibly called TRBD1 or TRBD2 (5 bases each). V was shortened by 1 base and J by 10 bases, with 18 bases between the two germline ends. Per the germline V gene, CDR1 is SGHNT and CDR2 is YYREEE (reference sequence). CDR3 length: 15 residues. The CDR3 coding sequence is TGTGCCAGCAGCTTGAGTGTAAGGGGCCCGGGGGAGCAGTTCTTC. Translated, it gives CASSLSVRGPGEQFF. Full variable domain (outside the CDR3, taken from reference TRBV5-4 and TRBJ2-1): ETGVTQSPTHLIKTRGQQVTLRCSSQSGHNTVSWYQQALGQGPQFIFQYYREEENGRGNFPPRFSGLQFPNYSSELNVNALELDDSALYLCASSLSVRGPGEQFFGPGTRLTVL.

This chain uses TRBV5-1 with TRBJ1-1, with D possibly matching TRBD1 (6 bases). The germline V and J ends were trimmed by 10 bases and 5 bases, with 15 bases remaining between them. Germline assignment: CDR1 SGHRS and CDR2 YFSETQ. The CDR3 has 12 residues. This CDR3 is CAGQLGGTEAFF. The CDR3 DNA sequence: TGCGCCGGACAGCTAGGGGGGACTGAAGCTTTCTTT.

This clone appeared once. The rearrangement links TRBV7-9 to TRBJ2-7; a weak D match, TRBD2 (6 bases). This CDR3 is built from 14 residues. Trimming took off 5 bases at V and 2 bases at J, with 13 bases between the two ends. The germline V gene encodes CDR1 SEHNR and CDR2 FQNEAQ (reference sequence). CDR3 in amino acids: CASSPDLATYEQYF. Here the CDR3 DNA reads TGTGCCAGCAGCCCTGACCTAGCGACCTACGAGCAGTACTTC.

Comment on this clone: Other DNA sequences from this sample encode an identical CDR3 as well. The chain is built from TRBV15 and TRBJ2-7; D is unresolved. Trimming pared 1 base from V and 3 bases from J, leaving 1 base between. Per germline, CDR1 LNHNV and CDR2 YYDKDF (reference sequence). The CDR3 extends over 11 amino acids. DNA of the CDR3: TGTGCCACCAGCAGAGGCTACGAGCAGTACTTC. Protein: CATSRGYEQYF.

Comment on this clone: Different DNA sequences within this sample yield the same CDR3. The V call is TRBV7-2, the J call TRBJ2-1, with D unresolved. The CDR3 contains 14 residues. Germline CDR1 and CDR2: SGHTA and FQGNSA. With 0 bases removed from V and 3 bases from J, the gap between germline ends came to 6 bases. The CDR3 DNA is TGTGCCAGCAGCTTAGCGTACGGCTACAATGAGCAGTTCTTC. Residues: CASSLAYGYNEQFF.

This clone was picked up one time. J is TRBJ2-7 and V is TRBV27, with D unresolved. Germline CDR1 is MNHEY and CDR2 is SMNVEV (reference sequence). Trimming stripped 6 bases from V and 5 bases from J, with 14 bases between. The CDR3 consists of 13 residues. CDR3 sequence: CASRTYGGNEQYF. The CDR3 nucleotides are TGTGCCAGCAGAACCTATGGCGGTAACGAGCAGTACTTC.

As concerns this clone: Other DNA variants within this sample encode the same CDR3. This chain uses TRBV11-2 with TRBJ1-2; TRBD1 is a possible D gene (6 bases). The germline V gene has CDR1 SGHAT and CDR2 FQNNGV. This CDR3 is built from 13 residues. Between the trimmed V and J ends, which lost 5 bases and 2 bases, there was a span of 9 bases. The DNA for the CDR3 is TGTGCCAGCAGCCCAGACAGGAACTATGGCTACACCTTC. It is translated as CASSPDRNYGYTF.

The gene calls are TRBV4-2 and TRBJ2-5; D may be TRBD2 (5 bases). Germline CDR1 is LGHNA and CDR2 is YNFKEQ. The V and J ends lost 2 bases and 5 bases respectively, with 9 bases between them. The CDR3 runs to 13 residues. The CDR3 reads CASSQRAAETQYF. The CDR3 DNA reads TGTGCCAGCAGCCAACGAGCGGCGGAGACCCAGTACTTC.

CDR3 sequence (DNA): TGTGCCAGCAGCCCGAACCGGCGGGGGCACACTGAAGCTTTCTTT. Translation: CASSPNRRGHTEAFF. The V and J genes are TRBV27 and TRBJ1-1; D is perhaps TRBD1 (6 bases). There are 15 residues in the CDR3. Trimming removed 6 bases from V and 3 bases from J, with 17 bases in between. Germline CDR1 is MNHEY and CDR2 is SMNVEV (reference sequence).

The J gene is TRBJ2-5, the V gene TRBV27; 15 bases agree with TRBD2. In germline, CDR1 is MNHEY, CDR2 SMNVEV (reference sequence). This CDR3 has 18 amino acids. Unmatched junction bases numbered 11, after V lost 4 bases and J lost 5 bases. The CDR3 nucleotides are TGTGCCAGCAGTTCAGGACTAGCGGGAGGGCCGAGGGATGAGACCCAGTACTTC. Its protein product is CASSSGLAGGPRDETQYF.

This chain uses TRBV5-5 with TRBJ1-3; D ambiguous. Trimming cost V 6 bases and J 1 base, with 11 bases left between them. The CDR3 sequence is 14 residues long. Germline V CDR1 and CDR2: SGHKS, YYEKEE (reference sequence). The CDR3 DNA sequence: TGTGCCAGCACCCAGCCGGGATCTGGAAACACCATATATTTT. This translates into CASTQPGSGNTIYF.